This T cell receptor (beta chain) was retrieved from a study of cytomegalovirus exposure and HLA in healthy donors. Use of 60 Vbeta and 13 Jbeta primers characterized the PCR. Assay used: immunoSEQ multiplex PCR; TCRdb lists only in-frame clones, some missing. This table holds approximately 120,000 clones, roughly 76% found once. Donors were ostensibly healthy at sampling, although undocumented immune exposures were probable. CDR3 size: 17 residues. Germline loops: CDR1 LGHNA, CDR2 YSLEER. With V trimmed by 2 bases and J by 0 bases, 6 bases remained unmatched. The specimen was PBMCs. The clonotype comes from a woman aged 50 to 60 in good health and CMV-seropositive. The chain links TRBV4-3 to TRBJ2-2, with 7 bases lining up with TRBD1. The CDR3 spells CASSQLLQGANTGELFF. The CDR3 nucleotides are TGCGCCAGCAGCCAACTTCTTCAGGGGGCGAACACCGGGGAGCTGTTTTTT.